This TCR beta chain was captured by sequencing in a study of T-cell reconstitution after alpha-beta-depleted transplantation in children. This CDR3 contains 15 residues. Between the trimmed V and J ends, which lost 5 bases and 5 bases, there was a span of 18 bases. Preparation of the TCRbeta library involved a method that used unique molecular identifiers. Each CDR3 protein is one row after TCRdb ran MiXCR on the PCR reads. Of 400,000 to 500,000 distinct CDR3 sequences detected, roughly 10% appear once; the ten largest clones hold 4.5% to 6%. This clonotype was observed many times. The sample was PBMCs from the stem cell graft donor, taken from the stem cell graft. The chain has TRBV12-3 or TRBV12-4 and TRBJ2-5; TRBD1 is a possible D gene (7 bases). The receptor was isolated from a human donor who donated a stem cell graft to a child with acute myeloid leukemia. The DNA for the CDR3 is TGTGCCAGCAGTCCCCGTGGAGGGGGCTATGAGACCCAGTACTTC. The encoded protein is CASSPRGGGYETQYF.